This T cell receptor (beta chain) comes out of a study of blood T cell repertoires in COVID-19. Background on the study: COVID-19 samples from acute and convalescent phases originated in the United States, Italy and Spain.

The germline V gene has CDR1 GTSNPN and CDR2 SVGIG (reference sequence). The CDR3 sequence is 15 residues long. Germline trimming cut 1 base from V and 6 bases from J; bases unmatched to any gene: 11. Per the authors' pipeline: Amplification from reference gene primers served as the basis for estimated nucleated cell counts. The data were produced by immunoSEQ multiplex PCR, yet TCRdb's version contains in-frame clones alone and is incomplete. V and J calls and clone size are those listed in that table; D and trimming were worked out from the DNA. The data hold around 130,000 clones, with approximately 80% observed a single time.

Sequencing was done on a sample of peripheral blood. The J gene is TRBJ1-1, the V gene TRBV30; 7 positions match TRBD1. The sequence derives from a woman aged 55-69 years with acute or convalescent COVID-19. The CDR3 loop reads CAWSGQGDSGAEAFF. The CDR3 DNA follows: TGTGCCTGGAGTGGGCAGGGGGACTCGGGGGCTGAAGCTTTCTTT.